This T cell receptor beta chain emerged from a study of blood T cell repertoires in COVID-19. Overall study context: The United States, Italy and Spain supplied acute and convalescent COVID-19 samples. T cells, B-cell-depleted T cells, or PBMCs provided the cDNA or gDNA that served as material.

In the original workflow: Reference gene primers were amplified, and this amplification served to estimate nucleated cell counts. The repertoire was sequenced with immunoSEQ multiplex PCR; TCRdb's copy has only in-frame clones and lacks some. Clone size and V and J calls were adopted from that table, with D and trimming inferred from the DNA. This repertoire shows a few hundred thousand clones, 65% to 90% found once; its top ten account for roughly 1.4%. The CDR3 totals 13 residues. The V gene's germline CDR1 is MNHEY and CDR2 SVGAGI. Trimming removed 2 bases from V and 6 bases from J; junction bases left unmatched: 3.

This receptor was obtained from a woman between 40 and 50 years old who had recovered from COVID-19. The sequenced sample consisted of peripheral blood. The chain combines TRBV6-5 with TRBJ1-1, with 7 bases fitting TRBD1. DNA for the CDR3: TGTGCCAGCAGTTACGACAGGGAGGCTGAAGCTTTCTTT. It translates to CASSYDREAEAFF.